This T cell receptor (beta chain) originates from a study of blood T cell repertoires in COVID-19. Study in general: The analysed material was cDNA or gDNA that came from T cells, B-cell-depleted T cells, or PBMCs.

The ends were cut back, 4 bases at V and 2 bases at J, with 10 bases in the middle. The CDR3 covers 14 residues. The germline V gene has CDR1 SGHRS and CDR2 YFSETQ. Individuals aged 18 to 89 years were recruited from about two dozen US areas. Recovered participants had two consecutive negative NP/OP PCR tests, healthcare professional clearance, or symptom resolution. This table comes from immunoSEQ multiplex PCR, and its TCRdb copy is limited to in-frame clones, with some not included. The sample has about 64,000 clones; 70% to 90% are singletons. This clone was observed a few times. This TCR derives from a woman aged 40 to 55 who had recovered from COVID-19. This chain links TRBV5-1 with TRBJ1-3; weak D call: TRBD1 (5 bases). The sample consisted of PBMCs or T cells enriched from blood (not recorded which). In DNA, the CDR3 is TGCGCCAGCAGCGTAGGGGTAGCTGGAAACACCATATATTTT. Protein product: CASSVGVAGNTIYF.